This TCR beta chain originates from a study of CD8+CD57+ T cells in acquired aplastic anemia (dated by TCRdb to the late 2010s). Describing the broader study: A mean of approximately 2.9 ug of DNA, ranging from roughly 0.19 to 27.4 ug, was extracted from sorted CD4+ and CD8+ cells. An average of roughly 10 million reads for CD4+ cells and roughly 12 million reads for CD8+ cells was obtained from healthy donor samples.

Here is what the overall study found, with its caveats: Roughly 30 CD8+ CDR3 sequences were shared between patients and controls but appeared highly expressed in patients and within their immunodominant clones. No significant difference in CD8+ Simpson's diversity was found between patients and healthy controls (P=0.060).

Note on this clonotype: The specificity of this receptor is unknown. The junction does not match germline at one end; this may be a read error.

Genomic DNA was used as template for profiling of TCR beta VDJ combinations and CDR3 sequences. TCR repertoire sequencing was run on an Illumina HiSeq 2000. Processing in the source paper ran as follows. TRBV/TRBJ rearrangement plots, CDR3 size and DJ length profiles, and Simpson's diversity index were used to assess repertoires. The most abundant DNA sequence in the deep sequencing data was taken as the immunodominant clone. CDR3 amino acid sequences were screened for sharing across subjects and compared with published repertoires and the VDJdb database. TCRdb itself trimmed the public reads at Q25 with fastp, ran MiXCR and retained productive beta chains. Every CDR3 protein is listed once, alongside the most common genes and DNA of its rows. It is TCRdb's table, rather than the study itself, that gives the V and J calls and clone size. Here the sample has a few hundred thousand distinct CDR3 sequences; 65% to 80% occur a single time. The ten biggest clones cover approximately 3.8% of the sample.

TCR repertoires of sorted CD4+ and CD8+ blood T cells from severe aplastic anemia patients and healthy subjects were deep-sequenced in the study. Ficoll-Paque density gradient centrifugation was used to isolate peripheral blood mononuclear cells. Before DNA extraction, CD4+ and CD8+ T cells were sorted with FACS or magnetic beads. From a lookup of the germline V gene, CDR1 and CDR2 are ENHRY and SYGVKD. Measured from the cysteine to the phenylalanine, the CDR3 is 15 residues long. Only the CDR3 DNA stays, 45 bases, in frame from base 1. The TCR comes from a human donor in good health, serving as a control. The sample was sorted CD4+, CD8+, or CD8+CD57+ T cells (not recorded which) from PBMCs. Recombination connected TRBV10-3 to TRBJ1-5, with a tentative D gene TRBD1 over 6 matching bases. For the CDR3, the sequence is CAISASMGGHQATQF. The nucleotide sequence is TGTGCCATCAGTGCGTCTATGGGGGGCCACCAAGCTACGCAGTTT.